The clone carrying this TCR beta chain was seen many times. No patient received treatment before thyroid surgery. This sample was taken from a study of metastatic and nonmetastatic thyroid tumors. The CDR3 has 14 amino acids. Trimming removed 1 base at V and 7 bases at J, with 8 bases between. Germline V CDR1 and CDR2: SEHNR, FQNEAQ (reference sequence). TCRdb reprocessed the PCR reads using MiXCR. Here the sample spans about 31,000 clones, 15% to 20% being singletons. The chain employs TRBV7-9 and TRBJ1-6, with a weak D call TRBD1 (6 bases). Sequenced: blood. The TCR was taken from a female donor with papillary thyroid cancer or a benign thyroid nodule (not recorded which). Some clones in this sample may be carry-over from other donors' samples. The CDR3 DNA is TGTGCCAGCAGCTTAGGGACAGCCAATTCACCCCTCCACTTT. Protein: CASSLGTANSPLHF.